These 20 T cell receptor beta chains were sequenced from one sample in a study of B cell selection in AIRE deficiency. The repertoire was sequenced with immunoSEQ multiplex PCR; TCRdb's copy has only in-frame clones and lacks some. The sample has roughly 23,000 clones, over 90% seen once. Regulatory T cells were sorted as CD4+CD25hiCD127low/negative. Sequencing was carried out using CD4+CD25+ Tregs sorted from PBMCs. The receptors here all came from a human donor in good health.

V is TRBV5-5 and J is TRBJ2-1, with D perhaps matching TRBD2 (5 bases). Germline lookup yields CDR1 SGHKS and CDR2 YYEKEE (reference sequence). V was cut by 3 bases and J by 5 bases, with 18 bases left in between. This CDR3 has 16 amino acids. The CDR3 nucleotides read TGTGCCAGCAGCTCGATAAGCGGCCTTAGGAACAATGAGCAGTTCTTC. Encoded protein: CASSSISGLRNNEQFF.

This rearrangement joins TRBV6-1 to TRBJ2-7, with D possibly TRBD2 on 6 matching bases. V lost 6 bases and J lost 0, with 9 bases in between. CDR1 is MNHNS and CDR2 is SASEGT in the germline V gene. The CDR3 covers 13 residues. The CDR3 here is CASSRGSSYEQYF. The CDR3 DNA sequence: TGTGCCAGCAGCCGGGGGAGCTCCTACGAGCAGTACTTC.

The V and J genes are TRBV5-1 and TRBJ1-1; 7 nucleotides agree with TRBD1. The junction had 11 bases not matched to a gene; V was cut back by 2 bases and J by 7 bases. CDR1 and CDR2 from the germline V gene are SGHRS and YFSETQ. This CDR3 is 15 amino acids long. This CDR3 is CASSLFDRDSGEAFF. CDR3 nucleotides: TGCGCCAGCAGCTTATTTGACAGGGATAGTGGTGAAGCTTTCTTT.

Worth noting for this clone: The sample carries other DNA sequences with the same CDR3. The chain is built from TRBV6-6 and TRBJ1-1; D is perhaps TRBD1 (5 bases). Germline assignment: CDR1 MNHNY and CDR2 SVGAGI (reference sequence). V gave up 5 bases and J gave up 0 bases, with 13 bases separating them. The CDR3 contains 15 residues. CDR3 sequence (DNA): TGTGCCAGCAGTGGGGCAGGCTCGATGAACACTGAAGCTTTCTTT. It encodes CASSGAGSMNTEAFF.

This clone occurred once. CDR3 sequence reads: CASSAPQGNRGEKLFF. DNA for the CDR3: TGTGCCAGCAGCGCACCACAGGGGAACCGTGGTGAAAAACTGTTTTTT. The chain couples TRBV9 to TRBJ1-4, with 7 bases identical to TRBD1. This CDR3 is built from 16 residues. From germline, CDR1 is SGDLS and CDR2 YYNGEE. V lost 3 bases to trimming and J lost 7 bases; unmatched junction nucleotides: 12.

This clone showed up just a few times. This chain uses TRBV5-4 with TRBJ1-2; the D is unclear. The CDR3 length is 13 residues. Germline lookup yields CDR1 SGHNT and CDR2 YYREEE (reference sequence). Trimming removed 0 bases from V and 5 bases from J, with 8 bases in between. The CDR3 nucleotides are TGTGCCAGCAGCTTGGATGGACGGTATGGCTACACCTTC. Amino acids: CASSLDGRYGYTF.

This chain connects TRBV7-2 to TRBJ2-3; the D is unclear. The CDR3 loop spans 11 amino acids. V lost 9 bases, J lost 7 bases, and 11 bases lay in between. Germline assignment: CDR1 SGHTA and CDR2 FQGNSA. Here the CDR3 reads CASRLQNTQYF. The CDR3 DNA is TGTGCCAGTCGGTTACAAAATACGCAGTATTTT.

The genes are TRBV5-6 and TRBJ1-1, with D hard to call. V lost 0 bases and J lost 5, with 5 bases in between. The CDR3 loop spans 12 amino acids. Germline lookup yields CDR1 SGHDT and CDR2 YYEEEE. The CDR3 DNA is TGTGCCAGCAGCTTGGGGAGAACTGAAGCTTTCTTT. Protein product: CASSLGRTEAFF.

This chain joins TRBV5-1 and TRBJ1-1; 7 bases fit TRBD1. CDR3 size: 13 residues. CDR1 and CDR2 from the germline V gene are SGHRS and YFSETQ. After removal of 2 bases from V and 10 bases from J, the junction contained 8 bases not matched to a gene. CDR3 DNA: TGCGCCAGCAGCTTCGGGACAGTGAAAGGAGCTTTCTTT. Translation gives CASSFGTVKGAFF. The whole variable domain, filled in from reference TRBV5-1 and TRBJ1-1, reads KAGVTQTPRYLIKTRGQQVTLSCSPISGHRSVSWYQQTPGQGLQFLFEYFSETQRNKGNFPGRFSGRQFSNSRSEMNVSTLELGDSALYLCASSFGTVKGAFFGQGTRLTVV.

The chain carries TRBV5-1 and TRBJ2-1; tentatively, D is TRBD1 (6 bases). The germline V and J ends were trimmed by 0 bases and 4 bases, with 14 bases remaining between them. Germline-derived CDR1 and CDR2 are SGHRS and YFSETQ. The CDR3 consists of 16 residues. The CDR3 nucleotides are TGCGCCAGCAGCTTGGTGGCAGGGACAAGGTACAATGAGCAGTTCTTC. Translating gives CASSLVAGTRYNEQFF.

The chain couples TRBV18 to TRBJ1-2; possibly TRBD1 for D (6 bases). V shed 5 bases and J shed 6 bases, with 16 bases lying between them. The germline V gene encodes CDR1 KGHSH and CDR2 LQKENI. The CDR3 extends over 14 amino acids. The CDR3 loop reads CASSFDNTGNGYTF. The CDR3 DNA is TGTGCCAGCTCATTCGACAATACAGGGAATGGCTACACCTTC.

The chain joins TRBV6-6 to TRBJ1-5, with TRBD1 matching 7 bases. The junction had 11 bases not matched to a gene; V was cut back by 7 bases and J by 2 bases. CDR3 length: 16 amino acids. From germline, CDR1 is MNHNY and CDR2 SVGAGI (reference sequence). CDR3 sequence: CASKPTGFLGNQPQHF. Written as DNA, the CDR3 is TGTGCCAGCAAGCCGACAGGGTTTTTAGGCAATCAGCCCCAGCATTTT.

Only one count was recorded for this clone. This rearrangement joins TRBV7-9 to TRBJ1-1, with D maybe TRBD1 (5 bases). CDR3 size: 12 residues. V was cut by 6 bases and J by 10 bases, with 15 bases left in between. Germline V gene lookup returns CDR1 SEHNR and CDR2 FQNEAQ (reference sequence). The CDR3, as DNA: TGTGCCAGCAGGACTGTCTTGGGGGGAGCTTTCTTT. This gives the protein CASRTVLGGAFF.

The chain couples TRBV6-1 to TRBJ1-1; D possibly corresponds to TRBD1 (5 bases). V was trimmed by 4 bases and J by 14 bases, leaving 14 bases between them. Germline-derived CDR1 and CDR2 are MNHNS and SASEGT. CDR3 size: 11 residues. This CDR3 is CASSGGVLSFF. In DNA form, the CDR3 reads TGTGCCAGCAGTGGAGGGGTCCTAAGCTTCTTT.

The rearrangement uses TRBV4-2 and TRBJ2-7; D might be TRBD1 or TRBD2, each matching 5 bases. The CDR3 runs to 14 residues. Looked up from germline, CDR1 is LGHNA and CDR2 is YNFKEQ. Deletions cut 2 bases from V and 3 bases from J, with 11 bases between. The CDR3 spells CASSQLGRNYEQYF. In nucleotides, the CDR3 is TGTGCCAGCAGCCAATTGGGACGGAACTACGAGCAGTACTTC.

The chain has TRBV5-4 and TRBJ2-7, with 10 bases lining up with TRBD2. The CDR3 length is 15 residues. The V segment lost 4 bases and the J segment 7 bases; nucleotides outside the gene matches: 11. Germline V lookup: CDR1 SGHNT, CDR2 YYREEE (reference sequence). This CDR3 is CASSPEPGTSEEQYF. The CDR3 nucleotides read TGTGCCAGCAGCCCCGAACCGGGGACTAGCGAGGAGCAGTACTTC.

The rearrangement links TRBV7-3 to TRBJ2-1; a weak D match, TRBD1 (5 bases). This CDR3 spans 15 amino acids. Germline assignment: CDR1 SGHTA and CDR2 FQGTGA. Trimming removed 4 bases from V and 7 bases from J, with 17 bases in between. The CDR3 DNA follows: TGTGCCAGCAGCTCCCCTGACCCAGGGATGAATGAGCAGTTCTTC. This codes for CASSSPDPGMNEQFF.

This chain connects TRBV4-2 to TRBJ2-2; possible D gene TRBD1, 5 bases. The CDR3 extends over 14 amino acids. V dropped 2 bases and J dropped 5 bases, with 9 bases sitting between them. The germline gives CDR1 LGHNA, CDR2 YNFKEQ. DNA of the CDR3: TGTGCCAGCAGCCAAAGACAGCGAACCGGGGAGCTGTTTTTT. This translates into CASSQRQRTGELFF.

V gene TRBV7-6 combines with J gene TRBJ1-3; D call uncertain. CDR1 SGHVS and CDR2 FNYEAQ come from the germline V gene. Deletions cut 2 bases from V and 0 bases from J, with 8 bases between. This CDR3 is 15 amino acids long. Here the CDR3 DNA reads TGTGCCAGCAGCTTATGGGGTCTCTCTGGAAACACCATATATTTT. This encodes CASSLWGLSGNTIYF.

The chain links TRBV5-1 to TRBJ2-3; the D gene is possibly TRBD1 (6 bases). Germline-derived CDR1 and CDR2 are SGHRS and YFSETQ. Between the trimmed V and J ends, which lost 6 bases and 4 bases, there was a span of 12 bases. The CDR3 runs to 13 residues. CDR3 loop: CASNAQGPDTQYF. In nucleotides, the CDR3 is TGCGCCAGCAACGCACAGGGACCAGATACGCAGTATTTT.